This entry describes one T cell receptor (beta chain). Its antigen is as yet unknown. The germline gives CDR1 MDHEN, CDR2 SYDVKM. The length of the CDR3 is 13 residues. With 10 bases removed from V and 0 bases from J, the gap between germline ends came to 7 bases. Measured with immunoSEQ multiplex PCR; TCRdb has only the in-frame clones, and not every one. The repertoire holds roughly 60,000 clones, with over 65% as singletons. This specimen belongs to a study of early stage breast cancer tumors. Across the study: Samples were sequenced at 9 to 10-fold average coverage.

Study-level results: Tumors had roughly 2.4-fold higher T cell density and higher clonality than adjacent normal breast tissue. Comparing each tissue with blood distinguished tumor from normal in about 90% of the 16 patients.

The clonotype was recovered from a person aged 30 to 40 with breast cancer. The chain uses TRBV28 and TRBJ2-6, with D possibly TRBD1 on 5 matching bases. The sample was blood. CDR3 sequence: CATRVSGANVLTF. The CDR3 DNA reads TGTGCCACCAGGGTCTCTGGGGCCAACGTCCTGACTTTC.